This entry lists 22 T cell receptor beta chains sequenced from one sample in a study of cytomegalovirus exposure and HLA in healthy donors. Vbeta (60) and Jbeta (13) primers were used in the PCR. Only in-frame clones appear in the TCRdb table, and some are missing; sequencing was by immunoSEQ multiplex PCR. Of 180,000 or so clones listed, approximately 80% are singletons. The sequencing sample was made of PBMCs. These receptor sequences come from a woman aged 18-29 years in good health and CMV-seronegative.

The chain couples TRBV13 to TRBJ2-1, with 10 bases aligning to TRBD2. This CDR3 region has 19 residues. V lost 4 bases and J lost 4; bases outside the gene matches: 16. The germline V gene encodes CDR1 PRHDT and CDR2 FYEKMQ (reference sequence). CDR3 bases: TGTGCCAGCAGCTCCCCGTCCTATATCACTAGCGGGAATTACAATGAGCAGTTCTTC. Residues: CASSSPSYITSGNYNEQFF.

This chain joins TRBV6-1 and TRBJ1-2; D gene uncertain. This CDR3 has 13 residues. V shed 6 bases and J shed 4 bases, with 12 bases lying between them. Germline lookup yields CDR1 MNHNS and CDR2 SASEGT. DNA of the CDR3: TGTGCCAGCAGGGAACCCGGGAGCTATGGCTACACCTTC. Its translation is CASREPGSYGYTF.

This clone has a single count. The rearrangement joins TRBV7-2 to TRBJ2-1; unclear D gene. This CDR3 spans 15 amino acids. V was clipped by 2 bases and J by 4 bases, with 12 bases between them. Germline V gene data show CDR1 as SGHTA and CDR2 as FQGNSA. The CDR3 nucleotides read TGTGCCAGCAGCTTAAACGGAGTCCCGTACAATGAGCAGTTCTTC. Translated, it gives CASSLNGVPYNEQFF.

The chain employs TRBV6-6 and TRBJ2-7, with D possibly matching TRBD2 (5 bases). Germline V gives CDR1 MNHNY, CDR2 SVGAGI (reference sequence). The CDR3 runs to 16 residues. V lost 0 bases to trimming and J lost 5 bases, with 17 bases between them. The CDR3 region has the DNA TGTGCCAGCAGTTACTCGACCTACCCGAGGGCCCACGAGCAGTACTTC. This codes for CASSYSTYPRAHEQYF.

This chain joins TRBV19 and TRBJ2-7; the match to TRBD2 covers 7 bases. Looked up from germline, CDR1 is LNHDA and CDR2 is SQIVND (reference sequence). The trim removed 3 bases at V and 4 bases at J, leaving 6 bases unmatched. CDR3 length: 14 amino acids. CDR3 loop: CASSIGQGGYEQYF. In DNA form, the CDR3 reads TGTGCCAGTAGTATCGGGCAGGGAGGGTACGAGCAGTACTTC. Using reference TRBV19 and TRBJ2-7 for the parts outside the CDR3, the full variable domain is DGGITQSPKYLFRKEGQNVTLSCEQNLNHDAMYWYRQDPGQGLRLIYYSQIVNDFQKGDIAEGYSVSREKKESFPLTVTSAQKNPTAFYLCASSIGQGGYEQYFGPGTRLTVT.

This rearrangement joins TRBV6-5 to TRBJ1-1, with unresolved D. V was shortened by 0 bases and J by 8 bases, with 7 bases between the two germline ends. This CDR3 region has 12 residues. Germline CDR1 and CDR2: MNHEY and SVGAGI. CDR3 sequence (DNA): TGTGCCAGCAGTTACTCGACCGGGGAAGCTTTCTTT. Translating it yields CASSYSTGEAFF.

The V call is TRBV2, the J call TRBJ2-4, with D possibly matching TRBD2 (7 bases). This CDR3 has 15 amino acids. Germline V gene lookup returns CDR1 SNHLY and CDR2 FYNNEI. Trimming removed 8 bases from V and 3 bases from J, with 17 bases in between. CDR3 protein: CASAGARVGKNIQYF. As DNA, the CDR3 is TGTGCCAGCGCGGGGGCCAGAGTCGGCAAAAACATTCAGTACTTC.

The gene calls are TRBV28 and TRBJ2-5; 11 bases align to TRBD2. The V and J ends lost 8 bases and 3 bases, in that order; junction bases with no gene match: 8. This CDR3 is built from 15 residues. The germline CDR1 and CDR2 sequences are MDHEN and SYDVKM. CDR3 protein: CASEPRGLAEETQYF. CDR3 DNA sequence: TGTGCCAGCGAACCACGGGGACTAGCGGAAGAGACCCAGTACTTC.

V is TRBV6-4 and J is TRBJ2-3, with 9 bases fitting TRBD2. CDR3 size: 14 residues. Germline V gene lookup returns CDR1 MRHNA and CDR2 SNTAGT. V lost 6 bases and J lost 3; bases outside the gene matches: 4. The CDR3: CASSPAGGTDTQYF. The CDR3 DNA reads as TGTGCCAGCAGCCCAGCGGGAGGTACAGATACGCAGTATTTT.

This chain uses TRBV15 with TRBJ2-7, with TRBD1 identical over 9 bases. After removal of 1 base from V and 4 bases from J, the junction contained 11 bases not matched to a gene. This CDR3 is 17 amino acids long. Germline CDR1 LNHNV, CDR2 YYDKDF (reference sequence). CDR3 region: CATSRVIPGTGTYEQYF. The CDR3 DNA reads TGTGCCACCAGCAGAGTTATACCCGGGACAGGGACATACGAGCAGTACTTC.

The chain has TRBV29-1 and TRBJ1-2, with 8 bases matching TRBD1. Germline V gene sequence: CDR1 SQVTM, CDR2 ANQGSEA. This CDR3 has 13 residues. Unmatched junction bases numbered 8, after V lost 7 bases and J lost 4 bases. CDR3 nucleotides: TGCAGCGGACGGACAGGGCTATCCTATGGCTACACCTTC. Encoded protein: CSGRTGLSYGYTF.

On this clone: An end of the junction does not agree with germline; a read error may underlie this. The same CDR3 is also encoded by other DNA sequences in this sample. The rearrangement joins TRBV5-6 to TRBJ2-1; 11 bases map to TRBD2. Germline CDR1 reads SGHDT; CDR2 reads YYEEEE. The CDR3 loop spans 14 amino acids. DNA of the CDR3: TGCGCCAGCAGCTTCGGCTTAGCGGGAGGGGGGCAGTTCTTC. Translating gives CASSFGLAGGGQFF.

DNA for the CDR3: TGTGCCAGCAGTTTACGGATGCAGGGGGGCGAAAAACTGTTTTTT. Translated: CASSLRMQGGEKLFF. This chain connects TRBV28 to TRBJ1-4, with TRBD1 matching over 7 bases. CDR1 and CDR2 from the germline V gene are MDHEN and SYDVKM. There are 15 residues in the CDR3. The trim removed 2 bases at V and 8 bases at J, leaving 8 bases unmatched.

V usage is TRBV14 and J usage is TRBJ1-2, with TRBD1 matching 8 bases. Germline V CDR1 and CDR2: SGHDN, FVKESK. With V trimmed by 5 bases and J by 8 bases, 7 bases remained unmatched. The CDR3 contains 13 residues. For the CDR3, the DNA is TGTGCCAGCAGCGCGCCCCGGACAGGGGGCTACACCTTC. Residues: CASSAPRTGGYTF.

This chain joins TRBV28 and TRBJ1-1; D possibly corresponds to TRBD1 (6 bases). Germline values: CDR1 MDHEN, CDR2 SYDVKM. The V end was cut by 3 bases, the J end by 4 bases, with 18 bases between. The CDR3 runs to 16 residues. The CDR3 protein is CASSFPSHRVGTEAFF. CDR3 coding DNA: TGTGCCAGCAGTTTTCCGAGTCACAGGGTCGGCACTGAAGCTTTCTTT.

The chain joins TRBV5-1 to TRBJ2-7; the D is unclear. V was cut by 3 bases and J by 0 bases, with 13 bases left in between. CDR1 SGHRS and CDR2 YFSETQ come from the germline V gene. The CDR3 length is 15 residues. The CDR3 is CASSSQSARSYEQYF. DNA for the CDR3: TGCGCCAGCAGCTCCCAAAGCGCCCGCTCCTACGAGCAGTACTTC.

This sequence joins TRBV7-2 and TRBJ1-1, with D maybe TRBD1 (5 bases). CDR3 length: 13 amino acids. V was cut by 3 bases and J by 10 bases, with 15 bases left in between. CDR1 is SGHTA and CDR2 is FQGNSA in the germline V gene. CDR3 sequence: CASSFGWTLGAFF. CDR3 bases: TGTGCCAGCAGCTTTGGGTGGACACTGGGAGCTTTCTTT.

The chain links TRBV2 to TRBJ2-1, with 8 positions matching TRBD2. Germline trimming cut 3 bases from V and 2 bases from J; bases unmatched to any gene: 3. The V gene's germline CDR1 is SNHLY and CDR2 FYNNEI. The CDR3 has 15 amino acids. The CDR3 sequence: CASSELAGTYNEQFF. The CDR3 DNA is TGTGCCAGCAGTGAGCTAGCGGGCACCTACAATGAGCAGTTCTTC.

This chain connects TRBV11-2 to TRBJ2-1, with 7 bases aligning to TRBD1. CDR3 length equals 15 residues. Germline V lookup: CDR1 SGHAT, CDR2 FQNNGV. Trimming at V came to 6 bases and at J to 6 bases, leaving 11 bases not matched to a gene. The CDR3 protein is CASRFLRDRRNEQFF. CDR3 bases: TGTGCCAGCAGATTCCTCCGGGACAGACGCAATGAGCAGTTCTTC.

V gene TRBV15 combines with J gene TRBJ2-1, with 9 bases that match TRBD2. V shed 5 bases and J 12 bases; nucleotides not matched to a gene: 20. Germline assignment: CDR1 LNHNV and CDR2 YYDKDF (reference sequence). The CDR3 is made up of 17 amino acids. CDR3 in DNA: TGTGCCACCAGCCCACCGGGGAGCGGGAGGATTAACGGAGGGCAGTTCTTC. Its translation is CATSPPGSGRINGGQFF.

This chain connects TRBV18 to TRBJ2-3, with TRBD2 matching over 13 bases. CDR1 is KGHSH, CDR2 LQKENI, per germline. V lost 4 bases and J lost 4; bases outside the gene matches: 5. This CDR3 is built from 16 residues. In DNA form, the CDR3 reads TGTGCCAGCTCACAAGGGACTAGCGGGAATGCAGATACGCAGTATTTT. It yields the protein CASSQGTSGNADTQYF. The variable domain in full, completed from reference TRBV18 and TRBJ2-3, reads NAGVMQNPRHLVRRRGQEARLRCSPMKGHSHVYWYRQLPEEGLKFMVYLQKENIIDESGMPKERFSAEFPKEGPSILRIQQVVRGDSAAYFCASSQGTSGNADTQYFGPGTRLTVL.

V and J are TRBV19 and TRBJ2-7; 10 bases agree with TRBD2. Germline assignment: CDR1 LNHDA and CDR2 SQIVND (reference sequence). There are 15 residues in the CDR3. The junction had 8 bases not matched to a gene; V was cut back by 3 bases and J by 6 bases. CDR3 sequence reads: CASSIGLAGASEQYF. The CDR3 DNA reads as TGTGCCAGTAGTATTGGGCTAGCGGGGGCCAGCGAGCAGTACTTC.